This T cell receptor (beta chain) appears in the sequencing data of a study of T-cell reconstitution after alpha-beta-depleted transplantation in children. The germline V gene has CDR1 SGDLS and CDR2 YYNGEE. Between the trimmed V and J ends, which lost 0 bases and 8 bases, there was a span of 24 bases. The CDR3 covers 18 residues. Unique molecular identifiers were used in preparing the TCRbeta library. TCRdb used MiXCR to reprocess the PCR reads, holding one entry per CDR3 protein. Found here are about 900,000 distinct CDR3 sequences, about 30% of them singletons; the top ten hold roughly 31%. About this clonotype: What it recognizes is unknown.

Points from the study as a whole: It was reported that alpha-beta T cells came from several hundred expanded graft clones (about two months after transplant). Once a year had passed after transplant, T-cell counts and diversity came mostly from newly produced T cells. Surviving recipient T cells and intrathymic progenitors accounted for some patients' high TCRbeta diversity at day 60.

Here the sequenced sample was PBMCs, mostly from graft donor cells, taken 360 days after TCRalphabeta/CD19-depleted stem cell transplant. This sequence originates from a boy in the first two years of life who had a stem cell transplant for SCID, so the T cells may come from the graft donor. The chain employs TRBV9 and TRBJ2-1; perhaps D is TRBD1 or TRBD2 (5 bases each). CDR3 DNA: TGTGCCAGCAGCGTAGGAGCCCGGTGGTTGTGGGGGTTCCATGAGCAGTTCTTC. It encodes CASSVGARWLWGFHEQFF.